The clone carrying this T cell receptor beta chain has ten or more counts. What it binds is unknown. The length of the CDR3 is 15 residues. The germline V and J ends were trimmed by 0 bases and 7 bases, with 14 bases remaining between them. Germline V gives CDR1 SGDLS, CDR2 YYNGEE. This sample is part of a study of T cells after yellow fever vaccination. The study made its TCR cDNA through 5'RACE template switching. That step introduced a universal primer site along with UMIs. One entry per CDR3 protein, called by TCRdb with MiXCR from the 5' RACE reads. Among 100,000 to 150,000 distinct CDR3 sequences listed, about 7.4% were seen once. Findings and caveats of the study: Post-booster reappearance was seen for most primary-vaccination clones (just under 97% CD4, around 88% CD8). Weaker in magnitude, the secondary response showed a faster peak on day 5 versus 15.

The material sequenced was CD4+ T cells sorted from PBMCs, taken 9 to 10 days after the first yellow fever vaccination. The rearrangement uses TRBV9 and TRBJ2-1; D tentatively reads TRBD1 or TRBD2 (5 bases each). The receptor comes from a man younger than 35 who received the YFV17D yellow fever vaccine. CDR3: CASSVEGTQGNEQFF. CDR3 in DNA: TGTGCCAGCAGCGTAGAAGGGACCCAAGGGAATGAGCAGTTCTTC.